This entry lists 7 T cell receptor beta chains sequenced from one sample in a study of CD8+ T cells in alopecia areata. Extracted from the samples, RNA was reverse transcribed into cDNA to serve as the sequencing template. The data were produced by immunoSEQ multiplex PCR, yet TCRdb's version contains in-frame clones alone and is incomplete. This sample carries roughly 190,000 clones, about three fifths of them seen once, and the ten largest clones take around 3%. The treatment here: oral pan-JAK inhibitor, 5-10 mg twice daily. The material was CD4+ T cells sorted from blood, obtained at week 4, from a patient treated with tofacitinib. The receptor set was obtained from a human donor with alopecia areata.

Only a few counts were recorded for this clone. The V call is TRBV27, the J call TRBJ2-2, with D possibly being TRBD1 (7 bases). Trimming took off 6 bases at V and 6 bases at J, with 23 bases between the two ends. Germline lookup yields CDR1 MNHEY and CDR2 SMNVEV (reference sequence). The CDR3 runs 17 residues. CDR3 bases: TGTGCCAGCAGCAGCACAGGGGTGGTAGCGGTCCCCGGGGAGCTGTTTTTT. It codes for CASSSTGVVAVPGELFF.

DNA of the CDR3: TGCGCCAGCAGCGCGGGACAGGGGCTAGCCAAAAACATTCAGTACTTC. Encoded protein: CASSAGQGLAKNIQYF. The rearrangement joins TRBV5-1 to TRBJ2-4; 10 bases match TRBD1. J lost 0 bases, V lost 4 bases, and 4 bases had no gene match. The CDR3 consists of 16 residues. CDR1 is SGHRS and CDR2 is YFSETQ in the germline V gene.

This clone turned up a few times. CDR3 protein: CASSFGQGADTQYF. Written as DNA, the CDR3 is TGTGCCAGCAGTTTCGGCCAGGGAGCAGATACGCAGTATTTT. V gene TRBV28 combines with J gene TRBJ2-3, with D perhaps assigned TRBD1 or TRBD2 (5 bases each). Germline-derived CDR1 and CDR2 are MDHEN and SYDVKM. V gave up 3 bases and J gave up 4 bases, with 11 bases separating them. The CDR3 has 14 amino acids.

V usage is TRBV6-5 and J usage is TRBJ1-2; 8 positions match TRBD1. CDR3 length: 16 residues. CDR1 and CDR2 from the germline V gene are MNHEY and SVGAGI. V was clipped by 0 bases and J by 4 bases; unmatched bases: 7. The CDR3: CASSYSRDRSPYGYTF. CDR3 DNA: TGTGCCAGCAGTTACTCGAGGGACAGGTCCCCCTATGGCTACACCTTC.

A note on this clone: The junction differs from germline at one of its ends, possibly a read error. This sequence joins TRBV7-7 and TRBJ2-2; 8 bases fit TRBD1. The CDR3 consists of 17 residues. Germline assignment: CDR1 SSHAT and CDR2 FNYEAQ (reference sequence). The CDR3: CASSLVSGQGHTGELFF. The CDR3 DNA is TGTGCTAGCAGCTTAGTGAGTGGACAGGGTCACACCGGGGAGCTGTTTTTT. Full variable domain (rest looked up from reference TRBV7-7 and TRBJ2-2): GAGVSQSPRYKVTKRGQDVTLRCDPISSHATLYWYQQALGQGPEFLTYFNYEAQPDKSGLPSDRFSAERPEGSISTLTIQRTEQRDSAMYRCASSLVSGQGHTGELFFGEGSRLTVL.

The chain combines TRBV9 with TRBJ2-2, with 7 nucleotides matching TRBD2. The CDR3 runs to 14 residues. V was clipped by 2 bases and J by 7 bases; unmatched bases: 5. Germline lookup yields CDR1 SGDLS and CDR2 YYNGEE. In DNA, the CDR3 is TGTGCCAGCAGCGTTGGACTAGTCAGCGGGGAGCTGTTTTTT. Amino acid sequence: CASSVGLVSGELFF.

The chain is built from TRBV30 and TRBJ1-2, with 8 bases that match TRBD1. The germline CDR1 and CDR2 sequences are GTSNPN and SVGIG (reference sequence). The length of the CDR3 is 13 residues. J was trimmed by 7 bases and V by 1 base; bases with no gene match: 5. The chain's CDR3 is CAWSADRGSGYTF. CDR3 DNA: TGTGCCTGGAGTGCCGACAGGGGTAGTGGCTACACCTTC. Together with reference TRBV30 and TRBJ1-2, the CDR3 gives the full variable domain: SQTIHQWPATLVQPVGSPLSLECTVEGTSNPNLYWYRQAAGRGLQLLFYSVGIGQISSEVPQNLSASRPQDRQFILSSKKLLLSDSGFYLCAWSADRGSGYTFGSGTRLTVV.